The rows below give T cell receptor beta chains drawn from one sample of a study of lymphopenia after photon versus proton radiotherapy. This table comes from immunoSEQ multiplex PCR, and its TCRdb copy is limited to in-frame clones, with some not included. The sample lists about 30,000 clones, around 87% occurring once. Sequencing used peripheral blood, obtained from a patient treated with proton-based radiotherapy. The receptor set was obtained from an older woman with cholangiocarcinoma. Some clones in this sample may be carry-over from other donors' samples. The CDR3 runs from the conserved cysteine through the conserved F or W. D genes are given only for firm matches. Expanded clones are given a class, and other clones once, few, many or no size at all.

D	V	J	size	DNA	CDR3
NA	TRBV7-2	TRBJ1-5	NA	TGTGCCAGCAGCTCAGAGCACCAGCCCCAGCATTTT	CASSSEHQPQHF
NA	TRBV27	TRBJ2-7	NA	TGTGCCAGCACCCGATCGTTTGCCCTAGGGGTCTACGAGCAGTACTTC	CASTRSFALGVYEQYF
NA	TRBV28	TRBJ1-2	NA	TGTGCCAGCAGTTCGACAAGCTATGGCTACACCTTC	CASSSTSYGYTF
TRBD2	TRBV27	TRBJ2-2	NA	TGTGCCAGCAGTTTATCGCTGGTCCGTGGGGGGGTGCCCGGGGAGCTGTTTTTT	CASSLSLVRGGVPGELFF
TRBD2	TRBV18	TRBJ2-7	NA	TGTGCCAGCTCAAGTCAGCGGGGGGCCTCGAACGAGCAGTACTTC	CASSSQRGASNEQYF
NA	TRBV9	TRBJ2-1	NA	TGTGCCAGCAGCGTAGCTTGGGGTGAGCAGTTCTTC	CASSVAWGEQFF
TRBD2	TRBV7-2	TRBJ2-2	once	TGTGCCAGCAGCCTCCAGCCATGGGCTAGCGGGATATATCACGGGGAGCTGTTTTTT	CASSLQPWASGIYHGELFF
TRBD1	TRBV13	TRBJ2-7	NA	TGTGCCAGCAGCTTAAAATCGGGCAGGGGGCCCTACGAGCAGTACTTC	CASSLKSGRGPYEQYF
NA	TRBV9	TRBJ1-1	NA	TGTGCCAGCAGCGTAGAGGGCAGGGACACTGAAGCTTTCTTT	CASSVEGRDTEAFF
NA	TRBV19	TRBJ2-5	NA	TGTGCCACAGGGGTGGGCTCCCAAGAGACCCAGTACTTC	CATGVGSQETQYF
TRBD2	TRBV18	TRBJ2-5	once	TGTGCCAGCTCACCCGGGATAGCGGGAGACGGGACCCAGTACTTC	CASSPGIAGDGTQYF
TRBD2	TRBV7-9	TRBJ2-1	NA	TGTGCCAGCAGCCGACCGGGACTAACGGATGAGCAGTTCTTC	CASSRPGLTDEQFF
TRBD2	TRBV11-2	TRBJ2-1	NA	TGTGCCAGCAGCTTTATAAGCGGGGGGGAAAAGAATGAGCAGTTCTTC	CASSFISGGEKNEQFF
TRBD2	TRBV7-3	TRBJ2-2	NA	TGTGCCAGCAGCTTAGGACTAGCGTTTACGGGCGGGGAGCTGTTTTTT	CASSLGLAFTGGELFF
NA	TRBV27	TRBJ2-7	NA	TGTGCCAGCAGTTTATTCGACAGACCATCCTACGAGCAGTACTTC	CASSLFDRPSYEQYF
NA	TRBV7-9	TRBJ1-1	NA	TGTGCCAGCAGCTTGTCCCAGGCGAACACTGAAGCTTTCTTT	CASSLSQANTEAFF
TRBD1	TRBV6-1	TRBJ1-3	NA	TGTGCCAGCCAGAACAGGGGCACTGGAAACACCATATATTTT	CASQNRGTGNTIYF
TRBD1	TRBV5-1	TRBJ1-2	NA	TGCGCCAGCAGCCTAAACCAAAATTGGGACAGTCTCTACACCTTC	CASSLNQNWDSLYTF
NA	TRBV10-1	TRBJ1-1	NA	TGCGCCAGCAGTGAGACGGATGGAGGGGGGGGCTTATTCAATATGAACACTGAAGCTTTCTTT	CASSETDGGGGLFNMNTEAFF
NA	TRBV11-2	TRBJ1-2	NA	TGTGCCAGCAGCTTAGACAGGGCCTACTATGGCTACACCTTC	CASSLDRAYYGYTF
TRBD1	TRBV4-1	TRBJ1-1	NA	TGCGCCAGCAGCCAAGATCGGGACAGGGGGCAACGGAGCACTGAAGCTTTCTTT	CASSQDRDRGQRSTEAFF
NA	TRBV6-6	TRBJ1-5	NA	TGTGCCAGCGGGAGGGAAAGTAGCAATCAGCCCCAGCATTTT	CASGRESSNQPQHF
NA	TRBV4-3	TRBJ2-7	NA	TGCGCCAGCAGTCCATCTGTGGCGCCGAGTTCACTCTACGAGCAGTACTTC	CASSPSVAPSSLYEQYF
TRBD1	TRBV6-5	TRBJ2-7	NA	TGTGCCAGCAGCCGGGACAGGGTGTCCTACGAGCAGTACTTC	CASSRDRVSYEQYF
NA	TRBV7-7	TRBJ2-2	NA	TGTGCTAGCAGCTTAGCCGGAGGGACCGGGGAGCTGTTTTTT	CASSLAGGTGELFF
TRBD1	TRBV29-1	TRBJ1-1	NA	TGCAGCGTCCGCGGGACAGCGAACACTGAAGCTTTCTTT	CSVRGTANTEAFF
TRBD1	TRBV5-1	TRBJ1-2	once	TGCGCCAGTTCGGGACAGGGGGACTATGGCTACACCTTC	CASSGQGDYGYTF
NA	TRBV7-8	TRBJ2-7	NA	TGTGCCAGCAGCTTAGCCGGGAGCGTCTCCTACGAGCAGTACTTC	CASSLAGSVSYEQYF
NA	TRBV6-5	TRBJ1-2	NA	TGTGCCAGCAGTACCCCGCGACAGGCCTATGGCTACACCTTC	CASSTPRQAYGYTF
NA	TRBV19	TRBJ2-5	NA	TGTGCCAGTAGTAAGACAGAGACCCAAGAGACCCAGTACTTC	CASSKTETQETQYF